The 17 T cell receptor beta chains presented below share a single source sample, sequenced in a study of T cell repertoires in cytomegalovirus infection. Using its own MiXCR run on the reads, TCRdb lists one record per CDR3 protein. The repertoire has about 260,000 distinct CDR3 sequences, approximately 10% of them found once; the top ten carry approximately 16%. Sequencing was done on a sample of PBMCs. These receptors were obtained from a human donor in good health (CMV status not recorded). Some clones in this sample may be carry-over from other donors' samples.

CDR3 loop: CSVVSGSSIQYF. The CDR3 nucleotides read TGCAGTGTAGTTAGCGGGAGCTCGATTCAGTACTTC. The rearrangement joins TRBV20-1 to TRBJ2-4, with 9 bases aligning to TRBD2. The CDR3 loop spans 12 amino acids. Germline V gene data show CDR1 as DFQATT and CDR2 as SNEGSKA (reference sequence). V shed 7 bases and J 10 bases; nucleotides not matched to a gene: 8.

This clonotype was seen repeatedly, ten times or more. V usage is TRBV28 and J usage is TRBJ1-1; TRBD1 is a possible D gene (6 bases). This CDR3 region has 16 residues. Germline CDR1 and CDR2: MDHEN and SYDVKM. V lost 6 bases and J 10 bases, leaving 27 bases between the germline ends. In DNA, the CDR3 is TGTGCCAGCAGCTCAAGGGGAGAAACGAGGGGGAGAGGAGCTTTCTTT. Residues: CASSSRGETRGRGAFF.

V is TRBV9 and J is TRBJ1-5; no clear D gene. Trimming cost V 0 bases and J 11 bases, with 21 bases left between them. The CDR3 has 16 amino acids. Germline V CDR1 and CDR2: SGDLS, YYNGEE. CDR3 region: CASSVAASASNGAQHF. The CDR3 nucleotides read TGTGCCAGCAGCGTAGCCGCCAGTGCCTCTAATGGGGCCCAGCATTTT. The full variable domain, with the rest looked up from reference TRBV9 and TRBJ1-5, is DSGVTQTPKHLITATGQRVTLRCSPRSGDLSVYWYQQSLDQGLQFLIQYYNGEERAKGNILERFSAQQFPDLHSELNLSSLELGDSALYFCASSVAASASNGAQHFGDGTRLSIL.

This clonotype was detected ten times or more. The genes are TRBV7-2 and TRBJ1-3; 7 nucleotides agree with TRBD1. The CDR3 covers 16 residues. V lost 5 bases and J lost 4; bases outside the gene matches: 11. The germline V gene has CDR1 SGHTA and CDR2 FQGNSA. The CDR3 spells CASSQPTGMGGNTIYF. CDR3 sequence (DNA): TGTGCCAGCAGCCAACCGACAGGGATGGGAGGAAACACCATATATTTT. Supplemented by reference TRBV7-2 and TRBJ1-3, the full variable domain reads GAGVSQSPSNKVTEKGKDVELRCDPISGHTALYWYRQSLGQGLEFLIYFQGNSAPDKSGLPSDRFSAERTGGSVSTLTIQRTQQEDSAVYLCASSQPTGMGGNTIYFGEGSWLTVV.

The genes are TRBV29-1 and TRBJ1-1; unclear D gene. The CDR3 covers 13 residues. Germline-derived CDR1 and CDR2 are SQVTM and ANQGSEA. Trimming shortened V by 6 bases and J by 2 bases, and 13 bases separated the two germline ends. The CDR3 coding sequence is TGCAGCGTCCTCCCGGGCCTCAACACTGAAGCTTTCTTT. Translated: CSVLPGLNTEAFF. Full variable domain (remainder filled in from reference TRBV29-1 and TRBJ1-1): SAVISQKPSRDICQRGTSLTIQCQVDSQVTMMFWYRQQPGQSLTLIATANQGSEATYESGFVIDKFPISRPNLTFSTLTVSNMSPEDSSIYLCSVLPGLNTEAFFGQGTRLTVV.

The J gene is TRBJ1-1, the V gene TRBV30, with TRBD1 matching over 7 bases. V dropped 4 bases and J dropped 3; count of bases not matched to a gene: 5. There are 13 residues in the CDR3. CDR1 and CDR2 (germline): GTSNPN, SVGIG (reference sequence). The CDR3 spells CAWNRGPDTEAFF. CDR3 nucleotide sequence: TGTGCCTGGAACAGGGGTCCGGACACTGAAGCTTTCTTT. The variable domain in full, with the rest retrieved from reference TRBV30 and TRBJ1-1, is SQTIHQWPATLVQPVGSPLSLECTVEGTSNPNLYWYRQAAGRGLQLLFYSVGIGQISSEVPQNLSASRPQDRQFILSSKKLLLSDSGFYLCAWNRGPDTEAFFGQGTRLTVV.

This clonotype was counted at least ten times. CDR3 bases: TGTGCCAGCAGCTATGACAGGGCGAATTCACCCCTCCACTTT. Protein: CASSYDRANSPLHF. The rearrangement links TRBV7-8 to TRBJ1-6; 7 bases fit TRBD1. V lost 4 bases to trimming and J lost 7 bases; unmatched junction nucleotides: 4. Germline CDR1 reads SGHVS; CDR2 reads FQNEAQ. The CDR3 covers 14 residues.

The sample holds many counts of this clonotype. V and J are TRBV20-1 and TRBJ2-7, with TRBD2 identical over 11 bases. The germline gives CDR1 DFQATT, CDR2 SNEGSKA (reference sequence). The ends lost 4 bases at V and 2 bases at J; junction bases unmatched: 10. The CDR3 consists of 16 residues. CDR3 protein: CSATRLAGTSPYEQYF. CDR3 coding DNA: TGCAGTGCTACCCGACTAGCGGGGACTTCCCCCTACGAGCAGTACTTC.

This clonotype appeared many times. The chain is built from TRBV7-2 and TRBJ2-5; TRBD2 matches 16 bases. CDR1 SGHTA and CDR2 FQGNSA come from the germline V gene. The CDR3 extends over 15 amino acids. V lost 6 bases to trimming and J lost 6 bases; unmatched junction nucleotides: 4. CDR3 region: CASRAGLAGGKTQYF. The CDR3 DNA sequence: TGTGCCAGCAGAGCGGGACTAGCGGGGGGGAAGACCCAGTACTTC.

This clonotype was seen more than once but under ten times. The V and J genes are TRBV6-2 or TRBV6-3 and TRBJ2-1; D is unclear. CDR1 and CDR2 (germline): MNHEY, SVGEGT. The CDR3 totals 12 residues. V lost 7 bases and J 12 bases, leaving 16 bases between the germline ends. The CDR3 sequence: CASTEDPRRQFF. CDR3 nucleotide sequence: TGTGCCAGCACCGAAGACCCCCGTCGGCAGTTCTTC.

This clonotype appeared a single time. J is TRBJ2-7 and V is TRBV29-1; D might be TRBD2 (6 bases). Looked up from germline, CDR1 is SQVTM and CDR2 is ANQGSEA. V was cut by 4 bases and J by 3 bases, with 7 bases left in between. The CDR3 extends over 11 amino acids. In nucleotides, the CDR3 is TGCAGCGTTGTCGGGGGCTACGAGCAGTACTTC. Translation: CSVVGGYEQYF.

This clonotype was recorded at least ten times. The chain carries TRBV7-6 and TRBJ2-1; D assignment may be TRBD1 or TRBD2 (5 bases each). This CDR3 comprises 18 residues. CDR1 is SGHVS and CDR2 is FNYEAQ in the germline V gene. Trimming removed 5 bases from V and 7 bases from J, with 27 bases in between. CDR3 coding DNA: TGTGCCAGCAGCCCCCGGGTCGTATGGGACCCCAATCGGAATGAGCAGTTCTTC. Translating it yields CASSPRVVWDPNRNEQFF. Filled out from reference TRBV7-6 and TRBJ2-1, the complete variable domain reads GAGVSQSPRYKVTKRGQDVALRCDPISGHVSLYWYRQALGQGPEFLTYFNYEAQQDKSGLPNDRFSAERPEGSISTLTIQRTEQRDSAMYRCASSPRVVWDPNRNEQFFGPGTRLTVL.

The chain carries TRBV20-1 and TRBJ2-1; 14 bases fit TRBD2. This CDR3 has 17 residues. V lost 5 bases, J lost 10 bases, and 16 bases stayed unmatched. Per germline, CDR1 DFQATT and CDR2 SNEGSKA (reference sequence). CDR3 sequence: CSAPTQGGTSGSREQFF. The DNA for the CDR3 is TGCAGTGCTCCAACCCAGGGAGGGACTAGCGGGAGTAGGGAGCAGTTCTTC.

This rearrangement joins TRBV20-1 to TRBJ1-1; D gene unclear. The ends were cut back, 3 bases at V and 1 base at J, with 6 bases in the middle. Germline assignment: CDR1 DFQATT and CDR2 SNEGSKA (reference sequence). The CDR3 is 12 residues long. Written as DNA, the CDR3 is TGCAGTGCTAGCGAGAGGAACACTGAAGCTTTCTTT. Translation gives CSASERNTEAFF.

This chain links TRBV6-6 with TRBJ1-1; D is undetermined. Germline values: CDR1 MNHNY, CDR2 SVGAGI (reference sequence). The CDR3 extends over 15 amino acids. Trimming removed 5 bases from V and 11 bases from J, with 24 bases in between. The CDR3 bases are TGTGCCAGCAGTCCTTTTGATGGGCCCACACCGGGGGCTTTCTTT. Amino acids: CASSPFDGPTPGAFF.

This clonotype was counted many times. The J gene is TRBJ2-7, the V gene TRBV20-1; D is tentatively TRBD1 or TRBD2 (5 bases each). V shed 4 bases and J shed 0 bases, with 10 bases lying between them. Germline values: CDR1 DFQATT, CDR2 SNEGSKA (reference sequence). The CDR3 spans 13 residues. This chain's CDR3 is CSAKVGVSYEQYF. The CDR3 DNA reads TGCAGTGCTAAGGTGGGGGTCTCCTACGAGCAGTACTTC.

This clonotype showed up many times. In DNA form, the CDR3 reads TGTGCCAGCAGTTTCTCAGGGGGCAGTAACGCTGAAGCTTTCTTT. This sequence encodes CASSFSGGSNAEAFF. The chain combines TRBV28 with TRBJ1-1; the match to TRBD1 covers 8 bases. This CDR3 has 15 residues. The V segment lost 3 bases and the J segment 6 bases; nucleotides outside the gene matches: 9. In germline, CDR1 is MDHEN, CDR2 SYDVKM.